This TCR beta chain is drawn from a study of cytomegalovirus exposure and HLA in healthy donors. Turning to the study itself: Of fewer than 450 genotyped donors, more than 75% clustered with self-reported Caucasian donors.

Study-wide points: Analysis performed later showed TCR beta chains linked to HLA being more clonally expanded than equally common others. HLA allele associations emerged for some 16,000 TCR beta sequences in a later analysis, at 0.05 false discovery rate.

Primers: 60 Vbeta forward and 13 Jbeta reverse. Some clones are missing from TCRdb's copy, which holds only in-frame ones; the method was immunoSEQ multiplex PCR. The profile covers hundreds of thousands of clones, with roughly 79% appearing a single time and 0.58% taken by the ten largest. In nominal health when sampled, donors likely had unrecorded immune exposures nonetheless. Only one count was recorded for this clone. The antigen is not known. Trimming took 5 bases from V and 0 from J, leaving 11 bases between them. The CDR3 contains 14 residues. The germline CDR1 and CDR2 sequences are SGHRS and YFSETQ.

This receptor was obtained from a woman in her thirties or forties in good health and CMV-seronegative. This chain uses TRBV5-1 with TRBJ1-2; D perhaps matches TRBD1 (6 bases). Sequencing was done on a sample of PBMCs. The CDR3 spells CASRYRQANYGYTF. The DNA for the CDR3 is TGCGCCAGCAGATACCGACAGGCTAACTATGGCTACACCTTC.